What follows are 5 T cell receptor beta chains derived from one specimen sequenced in a study of OX40 agonist ivuxolimab in advanced cancers. Repertoires were generated with immunoSEQ multiplex PCR, while TCRdb's copy carries only in-frame clones and drops some. The sample has 150,000 to 170,000 clones, approximately 94% seen once. The material was CD4+ or CD8+ T cells sorted from blood, obtained in a trial of the OX40 agonist ivuxolimab. These receptors were obtained from an adult with an advanced solid tumor such as melanoma, head and neck, liver or kidney cancer.

The rearrangement uses TRBV30 and TRBJ1-2; D is perhaps TRBD1 (5 bases). The CDR3 extends over 12 amino acids. Germline V gene data show CDR1 as GTSNPN and CDR2 as SVGIG (reference sequence). The V gene lost 3 bases and the J gene lost 6 bases, with 11 bases spanning the gap. CDR3 nucleotides: TGTGCCTGGAGGGGACCTTCGAATGGCTACACCTTC. It codes for CAWRGPSNGYTF.

The V call is TRBV28, the J call TRBJ1-5; 9 nucleotides agree with TRBD1. Looked up from germline, CDR1 is MDHEN and CDR2 is SYDVKM. The CDR3 loop spans 13 amino acids. With 6 bases clipped from V and 4 bases from J, the junction kept 1 base outside the gene matches. CDR3 residues: CASRTGGNQPQHF. Written as DNA, the CDR3 is TGTGCCAGCAGGACAGGGGGGAATCAGCCCCAGCATTTT.

The rearrangement links TRBV5-1 to TRBJ1-5; possibly TRBD1 for D (5 bases). The CDR3 is 15 amino acids. Looked up from germline, CDR1 is SGHRS and CDR2 is YFSETQ. With 0 bases removed from V and 2 bases from J, the gap between germline ends came to 9 bases. Here the CDR3 DNA reads TGCGCCAGCAGCTTGGATTTGGGGGGCAATCAGCCCCAGCATTTT. Its protein is CASSLDLGGNQPQHF.

The chain joins TRBV7-2 to TRBJ1-5, with a weak D call TRBD1 (6 bases). The CDR3 has 17 amino acids. Germline CDR1 and CDR2: SGHTA and FQGNSA. The V gene lost 5 bases and the J gene lost 2 bases, with 19 bases spanning the gap. CDR3 nucleotides: TGTGCCAGCAGCCCGGGGGTAGGGGGATGGGGCAATCAGCCCCAGCATTTT. Its protein product is CASSPGVGGWGNQPQHF.

The chain links TRBV10-2 to TRBJ2-2; D remains ambiguous. Germline V gene lookup returns CDR1 WSHSY and CDR2 SAAADI. There are 14 residues in the CDR3. V was pared by 7 bases and J by 4 bases, with 13 bases between. This CDR3 reads CASKFGGPTGELFF. The DNA of the CDR3 is TGCGCCAGCAAATTTGGCGGCCCCACCGGGGAGCTGTTTTTT.